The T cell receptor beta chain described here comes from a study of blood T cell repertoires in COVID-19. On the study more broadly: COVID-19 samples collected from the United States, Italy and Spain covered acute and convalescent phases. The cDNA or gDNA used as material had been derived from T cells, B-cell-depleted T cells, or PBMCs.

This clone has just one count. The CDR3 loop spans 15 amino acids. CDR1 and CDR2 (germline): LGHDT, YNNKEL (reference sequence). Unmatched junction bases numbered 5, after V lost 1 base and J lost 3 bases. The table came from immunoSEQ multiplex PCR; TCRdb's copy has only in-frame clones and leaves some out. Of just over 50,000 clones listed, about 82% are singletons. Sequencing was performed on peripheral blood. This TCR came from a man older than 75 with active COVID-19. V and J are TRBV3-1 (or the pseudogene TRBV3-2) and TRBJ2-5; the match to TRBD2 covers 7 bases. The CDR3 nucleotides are TGTGCCAGCAGCCAAGGGAGGGGAGGGGAAGAGACCCAGTACTTC. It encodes CASSQGRGGEETQYF.